The clone carrying this T cell receptor beta chain was counted between two and nine times. Its cognate antigen is unknown. Treatment specified: 15 to 20 received Ad26.COV2.S at low or high dose, single or two shots; 5 received placebo; per-sample allocation not given. Collection of samples fell on day 63 after the first vaccine or placebo injection. Donor was an adult aged 18-55 years in Boston. Sequencing was performed with immunoSEQ multiplex PCR; in TCRdb, only in-frame clones are kept and a portion is missing. Of hundreds of thousands of clones in the sample, around 83% are singletons; the top ten hold less than 4%. The CDR3 consists of 16 residues. CDR1 is SGHDT and CDR2 is YYEEEE in the germline V gene. The ends were cut back, 2 bases at V and 6 bases at J, with 20 bases in the middle. This record comes from a study of Ad26.COV2.S vaccination and SARS-CoV-2 variants. Study outcomes and limitations: Whether participants received vaccine or placebo, their non-spike TCR breadth was similar. Vaccinees showed greater spike-specific TCR breadth than placebo recipients.

The chain has TRBV5-6 and TRBJ1-1, with D possibly matching TRBD1 (6 bases). This sample comprised peripheral blood, obtained in a trial of Ad26.COV2.S vaccine versus placebo. This sequence originates from a person aged 18-60 years who received the Ad26.COV2.S COVID-19 vaccine or a placebo. The CDR3 nucleotides are TGTGCCAGCAGCTTAGGGGCAGGGGAGGATTGGGCTGAAGCTTTCTTT. This translates into CASSLGAGEDWAEAFF.